The following is a T cell receptor (beta chain) sequence with its context. V dropped 3 bases and J dropped 2; count of bases not matched to a gene: 3. This CDR3 region has 16 residues. Per germline, CDR1 LGHNA and CDR2 YSLEER. This specimen belongs to a study of T cell changes during pregnancy in multiple sclerosis. Here immunoSEQ multiplex PCR was the method, and the copy in TCRdb shows in-frame clones only, minus some. The sample contains 20,000 to 25,000 clones, 86% of which appear only once. This chain uses TRBV4-3 with TRBJ2-3, with TRBD2 matching over 12 bases. The receptor's source is a female donor in good health, enrolled as a control in a pregnancy study. Sequencing used CD8+ T cells from peripheral blood mononuclear cells, obtained in the first trimester of pregnancy. In DNA, the CDR3 is TGCGCCAGCAGCCATACTAGCGGGGGGAACACAGATACGCAGTATTTT. It yields the protein CASSHTSGGNTDTQYF.